This TCR beta chain is from a study of shared clonotypes between healthy human individuals. Notes on the study in general: Sorted-subset sequencing was shown by rarefaction to be incomplete despite large depth.

The V gene's germline CDR1 is SQVTM and CDR2 ANQGSEA. The CDR3 is 14 amino acids. Profiling relied on immunoSEQ multiplex PCR, and the TCRdb table lists in-frame clones only, not all of them. The sample consists of almost 700,000 clones, just over 90% of them appearing once. The naive CD8 population came from CD45RO-negative cells selected for CCR7, without terminally differentiated effector memory CD45RA+ cells. The healthy adult donors were HIV-negative and reported no recent acute infections or vaccinations. About this clone itself: Its antigen remains unknown.

Input material: naive CD8+ T cells sorted from blood. This TCR was sampled from a man aged 25-40 years in good health. The rearrangement links TRBV29-1 to TRBJ2-3; D is possibly TRBD1 (6 bases). CDR3 in amino acids: CRITQRQGLDTQYF. The CDR3 bases are TGCAGAATTACCCAAAGGCAGGGGTTAGATACGCAGTATTTT.